This T cell receptor (beta chain) emerged from a study of neoadjuvant nivolumab and ipilimumab in lung cancer. Study results and caveats: Pretherapy blood TCR richness correlated positively with resected tumor richness.

This table comes from immunoSEQ multiplex PCR, and its TCRdb copy is limited to in-frame clones, with some not included. The repertoire holds around 7,300 clones, with 85% as singletons. The CDR3 spans 13 residues. Germline assignment: CDR1 KGHSH and CDR2 LQKENI. With 4 bases removed from V and 5 bases from J, the gap between germline ends came to 6 bases. This clone was observed once. Its antigen is undetermined. This specimen was tumor tissue, taken after neoadjuvant nivolumab, alone or with ipilimumab, at or shortly before surgery. The chain joins TRBV18 to TRBJ1-6; no reliable D call. This TCR was recovered from an adult with non-small cell lung cancer. This CDR3 reads CASSQGNNSPLHF. CDR3 DNA sequence: TGTGCCAGCTCACAGGGTAATAATTCACCCCTCCACTTT.